Below are 24 T cell receptor beta chains sequenced from a single sample in a study of TIL therapy for anti-PD-1-resistant metastatic lung cancer. Documented time point: pre-treatment sample, taken before nivolumab and TIL therapy. The immunoSEQ assay was v3. Some clones are missing from TCRdb's copy, which holds only in-frame ones; the method was immunoSEQ multiplex PCR. The profile shows tens of thousands of clones, around 80% of them singletons. This sample comprised blood, obtained at baseline. All receptors come from a woman between 30 and 85 years old with non-small cell lung cancer.

The V and J genes are TRBV9 and TRBJ2-3; 7 bases map to TRBD1. The ends lost 0 bases at V and 4 bases at J; junction bases unmatched: 8. From germline, CDR1 is SGDLS and CDR2 YYNGEE. This CDR3 spans 16 amino acids. The CDR3 DNA is TGTGCCAGCAGCGTAGGGGACAGTATACCAGCAGATACGCAGTATTTT. Protein: CASSVGDSIPADTQYF. The complete variable domain, with remaining parts taken from reference TRBV9 and TRBJ2-3, reads DSGVTQTPKHLITATGQRVTLRCSPRSGDLSVYWYQQSLDQGLQFLIQYYNGEERAKGNILERFSAQQFPDLHSELNLSSLELGDSALYFCASSVGDSIPADTQYFGPGTRLTVL.

Only a few counts were recorded for this clone. The chain uses TRBV5-1 and TRBJ1-2; 12 bases agree with TRBD1. Germline V lookup: CDR1 SGHRS, CDR2 YFSETQ. Trimming took 4 bases from V and 7 from J; bases not matched to a gene: 8. This CDR3 contains 15 residues. The DNA for the CDR3 is TGCGCCAGCAGCCTGCAGGGACAGGGGGCGGGTGGCTACACCTTC. It codes for CASSLQGQGAGGYTF.

The genes are TRBV27 and TRBJ2-3; D is possibly TRBD2 (5 bases). This CDR3 spans 16 amino acids. V was clipped by 5 bases and J by 0 bases, with 15 bases between them. CDR1 and CDR2 from the germline V gene are MNHEY and SMNVEV (reference sequence). CDR3 in amino acids: CASSPPVWRSTDTQYF. In DNA, the CDR3 is TGTGCCAGCAGTCCCCCGGTTTGGAGGAGCACAGATACGCAGTATTTT.

CDR3 coding DNA: TGTGCCAGCAGCAAGGACAGGGGCTCCTACAATGAGCAGTTCTTC. Residues: CASSKDRGSYNEQFF. V gene TRBV2 combines with J gene TRBJ2-1; 9 nucleotides match TRBD1. Germline values: CDR1 SNHLY, CDR2 FYNNEI. Trimming removed 6 bases from V and 0 bases from J; junction bases left unmatched: 3. The CDR3 covers 15 residues.

This clone was detected only once. The V call is TRBV10-3, the J call TRBJ1-1, with 9 bases aligning to TRBD1. V lost 8 bases and J lost 4; bases outside the gene matches: 5. CDR3 length equals 13 residues. Germline assignment: CDR1 ENHRY and CDR2 SYGVKD. In DNA, the CDR3 is TGTGCCATCCGGACAGGGGAGCCCACTGAAGCTTTCTTT. Protein sequence: CAIRTGEPTEAFF.

The chain joins TRBV15 to TRBJ1-1; unclear D gene. This CDR3 region has 16 residues. The V end was cut by 1 base, the J end by 2 bases, with 14 bases between. In germline, CDR1 is LNHNV, CDR2 YYDKDF (reference sequence). The CDR3 is CATSRGTRIINTEAFF. In DNA, the CDR3 is TGTGCCACCAGCAGAGGAACAAGGATTATTAACACTGAAGCTTTCTTT.

As to this clone: One end of the junction varies from germline; a read error may be responsible. The genes are TRBV9 and TRBJ1-3, with no clear D. CDR1 is SGDLS and CDR2 is YYNGEE in the germline V gene. The CDR3 contains 14 residues. CDR3 region: CASSVDGSGNTVYF. CDR3 sequence (DNA): TGTGCCAGCAGCGTAGACGGCAGTGGAAACACCGTATATTTT.

The rearrangement joins TRBV30 to TRBJ1-2; TRBD1 matches at 7 bases. The CDR3 totals 13 residues. With V trimmed by 8 bases and J by 0 bases, 6 bases remained unmatched. Germline loops: CDR1 GTSNPN, CDR2 SVGIG (reference sequence). The CDR3 coding sequence is TGTGCCGGTGACAGGGCTTCTAACTATGGCTACACCTTC. Protein: CAGDRASNYGYTF.

This chain uses TRBV19 with TRBJ2-7, with D possibly called TRBD1 or TRBD2 (5 bases each). Germline V gene sequence: CDR1 LNHDA, CDR2 SQIVND (reference sequence). This CDR3 contains 14 residues. V lost 5 bases, J lost 3 bases, and 14 bases lay in between. CDR3: CASSLGPASYEQYF. In nucleotides, the CDR3 is TGTGCCAGTAGTCTGGGACCCGCTAGCTACGAGCAGTACTTC.

Written as DNA, the CDR3 is TGTGCCAGCAGTCTCGGGACTAGCGGGACTACAGATACGCAGTATTTT. Translation: CASSLGTSGTTDTQYF. V is TRBV5-5 and J is TRBJ2-3; 13 bases are a match to TRBD2. Unmatched junction bases numbered 6, after V lost 5 bases and J lost 3 bases. The CDR3 extends over 16 amino acids. Per the germline V gene, CDR1 is SGHKS and CDR2 is YYEKEE (reference sequence).

This clone was seen a single time. The gene calls are TRBV18 and TRBJ1-5; tentatively, D is TRBD1 (5 bases). Looked up from germline, CDR1 is KGHSH and CDR2 is LQKENI. Trimming took off 0 bases at V and 6 bases at J, with 12 bases between the two ends. The CDR3 consists of 15 residues. As DNA, the CDR3 is TGTGCCAGCTCACCACCATCAGGGATCGGTCAGCCCCAGCATTTT. It yields the protein CASSPPSGIGQPQHF. The full variable domain, its missing parts supplied by reference TRBV18 and TRBJ1-5, is NAGVMQNPRHLVRRRGQEARLRCSPMKGHSHVYWYRQLPEEGLKFMVYLQKENIIDESGMPKERFSAEFPKEGPSILRIQQVVRGDSAAYFCASSPPSGIGQPQHFGDGTRLSIL.

The J gene is TRBJ2-2, the V gene TRBV5-1, with TRBD1 matching over 9 bases. The germline V gene has CDR1 SGHRS and CDR2 YFSETQ. The V gene end was trimmed by 0 bases and the J gene end by 7 bases; junction bases not matched to a gene: 7. This CDR3 spans 16 amino acids. CDR3 amino acids: CASSLVGTGNVGELFF. CDR3 in DNA: TGCGCCAGCAGCTTGGTAGGGACAGGGAATGTCGGGGAGCTGTTTTTT.

The V call is TRBV28, the J call TRBJ2-7; 8 bases line up with TRBD1. The V gene end was trimmed by 3 bases and the J gene end by 0 bases; junction bases not matched to a gene: 13. The CDR3 runs 18 residues. Germline CDR1 MDHEN, CDR2 SYDVKM. The CDR3 nucleotides read TGTGCCAGCAGTTTCAGGGGGCCTGGGCTAACTAACTCCTACGAGCAGTACTTC. The encoded protein is CASSFRGPGLTNSYEQYF.

CDR3 amino acids: CASSVEVSSNYGYTF. The CDR3 DNA reads TGTGCCAGCAGTGTCGAAGTCTCCTCTAACTATGGCTACACCTTC. J is TRBJ1-2 and V is TRBV2; D ambiguous. The CDR3 covers 15 residues. Germline V gives CDR1 SNHLY, CDR2 FYNNEI. Trimming removed 4 bases at V and 0 bases at J, with 12 bases between.

The V gene is TRBV5-1, the J gene TRBJ2-1; TRBD2 matches at 8 bases. With V trimmed by 0 bases and J by 0 bases, 8 bases remained unmatched. This CDR3 comprises 18 residues. Germline V lookup: CDR1 SGHRS, CDR2 YFSETQ. The CDR3 protein is CASSLVPSGLSSYNEQFF. DNA of the CDR3: TGCGCCAGCAGCTTGGTTCCTAGCGGGCTTAGCTCCTACAATGAGCAGTTCTTC.

The chain carries TRBV6-5 and TRBJ2-7; 9 bases map to TRBD1. CDR1 is MNHEY and CDR2 is SVGAGI in the germline V gene. V was clipped by 0 bases and J by 6 bases; unmatched bases: 3. The CDR3 runs to 14 residues. The CDR3 DNA reads TGTGCCAGCAGTTACTCGGACAGGGGCCGCGAGCAGTACTTC. It translates to CASSYSDRGREQYF.

The V and J genes are TRBV19 and TRBJ2-6; 9 bases fit TRBD1. This CDR3 has 18 amino acids. V was clipped by 1 base and J by 0 bases; unmatched bases: 4. CDR1 and CDR2 from the germline V gene are LNHDA and SQIVND (reference sequence). The CDR3 DNA is TGTGCCAGTAGTATAGGACAGGGGGACTACTCTGGGGCCAACGTCCTGACTTTC. This translates into CASSIGQGDYSGANVLTF. The full variable domain, completed using reference TRBV19 and TRBJ2-6, is DGGITQSPKYLFRKEGQNVTLSCEQNLNHDAMYWYRQDPGQGLRLIYYSQIVNDFQKGDIAEGYSVSREKKESFPLTVTSAQKNPTAFYLCASSIGQGDYSGANVLTFGAGSRLTVL.

The rearrangement joins TRBV28 to TRBJ2-7; TRBD1 matches 9 bases. Looked up from germline, CDR1 is MDHEN and CDR2 is SYDVKM. The CDR3 consists of 14 residues. Losses at the gene ends were 9 bases for V and 3 bases for J; bases not matched to a gene: 9. CDR3 in DNA: TGTGCCAGTAGGGACAGGGTCGGGTACTACGAGCAGTACTTC. As protein: CASRDRVGYYEQYF.

This rearrangement joins TRBV27 to TRBJ1-1; the D is unclear. The CDR3 runs to 15 residues. CDR1 and CDR2 (germline): MNHEY, SMNVEV (reference sequence). V lost 7 bases to trimming and J lost 6 bases, with 21 bases between them. CDR3 sequence reads: CASTLRADLGAEAFF. In nucleotides, the CDR3 is TGTGCCAGCACCTTACGGGCGGACCTCGGGGCTGAAGCTTTCTTT.

V gene TRBV6-1 combines with J gene TRBJ1-1; no definite D call. The germline V gene encodes CDR1 MNHNS and CDR2 SASEGT. The CDR3 loop spans 12 amino acids. V lost 4 bases to trimming and J lost 1 base, with 4 bases between them. The CDR3 loop reads CASSVENTEAFF. CDR3 coding DNA: TGTGCCAGCAGTGTAGAGAACACTGAAGCTTTCTTT.

The chain couples TRBV7-9 to TRBJ1-4; 8 bases align to TRBD1. The germline V gene has CDR1 SEHNR and CDR2 FQNEAQ (reference sequence). The CDR3 spans 15 residues. V lost 5 bases, J lost 8 bases, and 10 bases stayed unmatched. Written as DNA, the CDR3 is TGTGCCAGCAGCCAAGGACAGGGCTCTTGGGAAAAACTGTTTTTT. This translates into CASSQGQGSWEKLFF.

As to this clone: Other nucleotide sequences in the sample specify the same CDR3. This chain uses TRBV6-5 with TRBJ1-5, with 7 positions matching TRBD1. Trimming took 8 bases from V and 6 from J; bases not matched to a gene: 10. Germline V lookup: CDR1 MNHEY, CDR2 SVGAGI. The length of the CDR3 is 14 residues. The CDR3 loop is CASQTGPGGQPQHF. CDR3 bases: TGTGCCAGCCAGACAGGGCCCGGGGGTCAGCCCCAGCATTTT.

The CDR3 region has the DNA TGTGCCATCAGTGAGACGAAAAACTATGGCTACACCTTC. Its protein is CAISETKNYGYTF. The chain links TRBV10-3 to TRBJ1-2; D gene uncertain. The CDR3 totals 13 residues. Trimming stripped 2 bases from V and 2 bases from J, with 6 bases between. Germline values: CDR1 ENHRY, CDR2 SYGVKD.

The V and J genes are TRBV5-1 and TRBJ1-1; D is undetermined. Between the trimmed V and J ends, which lost 1 base and 3 bases, there was a span of 10 bases. Germline-derived CDR1 and CDR2 are SGHRS and YFSETQ. This CDR3 spans 14 amino acids. The CDR3 region is CASSLFGVDTEAFF. The CDR3 DNA is TGCGCCAGCAGCTTGTTCGGGGTTGACACTGAAGCTTTCTTT. The full variable domain, with the rest looked up from reference TRBV5-1 and TRBJ1-1, is KAGVTQTPRYLIKTRGQQVTLSCSPISGHRSVSWYQQTPGQGLQFLFEYFSETQRNKGNFPGRFSGRQFSNSRSEMNVSTLELGDSALYLCASSLFGVDTEAFFGQGTRLTVV.